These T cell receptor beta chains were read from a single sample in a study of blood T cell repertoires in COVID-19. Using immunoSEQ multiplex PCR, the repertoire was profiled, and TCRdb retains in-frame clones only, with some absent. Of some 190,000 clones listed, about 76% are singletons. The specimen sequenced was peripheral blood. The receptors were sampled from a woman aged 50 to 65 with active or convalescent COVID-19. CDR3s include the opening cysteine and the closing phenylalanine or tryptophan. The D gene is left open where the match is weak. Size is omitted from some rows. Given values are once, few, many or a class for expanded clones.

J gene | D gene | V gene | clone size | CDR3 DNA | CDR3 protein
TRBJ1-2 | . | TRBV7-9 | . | TGTGCCAGCAGCTTAGACGGGGTTTGGGGCTACACCTTC | CASSLDGVWGYTF
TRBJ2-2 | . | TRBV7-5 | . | TGTGCCAGAAGCCCAAGATGTCTAGCGGTGAACACCGGGGAGCTGTTTTTT | CARSPRCLAVNTGELFF
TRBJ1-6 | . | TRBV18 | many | TGTGCCAGCTCACCGGCCGTCGATTCACCCCTCCACTTT | CASSPAVDSPLHF
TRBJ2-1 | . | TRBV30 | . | TGTGCCTGGAGTGTGGCTGATAATGAGCAGTTCTTC | CAWSVADNEQFF
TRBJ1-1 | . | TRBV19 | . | TGTGCCAGCGTAGGTCGGGGGATGGTAACTGAAGCTTTCTTT | CASVGRGMVTEAFF
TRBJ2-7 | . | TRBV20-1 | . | TGCAGTGCTCTAACCTACGAGCAGTACTTC | CSALTYEQYF
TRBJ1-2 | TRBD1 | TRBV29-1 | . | TGCAGCGTTGGTATGACAGGGGGGGGTTATGGCTACACCTTC | CSVGMTGGGYGYTF
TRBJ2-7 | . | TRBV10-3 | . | TGTGCCATCAGTGAATTGGGGGCCGACGAGCAGTACTTC | CAISELGADEQYF
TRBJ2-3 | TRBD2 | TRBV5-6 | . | TGTGCCAGCAGTTTTGAGCGGGGGGGCTTCGCAGATACGCAGTATTTT | CASSFERGGFADTQYF
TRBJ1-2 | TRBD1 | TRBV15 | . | TGTGCCACCAGCAGAGATCAGCCAGGGGGGTATGGCTACACCTTC | CATSRDQPGGYGYTF
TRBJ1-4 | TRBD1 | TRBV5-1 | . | TGCGCCAGCAGCGGGGGACAGGGGGCCCGAGGGGAAAAACTGTTTTTT | CASSGGQGARGEKLFF
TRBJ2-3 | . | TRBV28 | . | TGTGCCAGCAGTTTTAGAGACAAACTCACAGATACGCAGTATTTT | CASSFRDKLTDTQYF
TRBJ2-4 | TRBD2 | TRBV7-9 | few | TGTGCCAGCAGCCCTGGGGAGGGCGGCAAAAACATTCAGTACTTC | CASSPGEGGKNIQYF
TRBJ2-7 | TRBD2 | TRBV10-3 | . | TGTGCCATCAGTGACTCAGGACTAGCGGACTCCTACGAGCAGTACTTC | CAISDSGLADSYEQYF
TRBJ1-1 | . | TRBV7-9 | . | TGTGCCAGCAGCTTAGCGTCAGGGTACACTGAAGCTTTCTTT | CASSLASGYTEAFF
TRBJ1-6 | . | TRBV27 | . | TGTGCCAGCAGTTTCGACGGGGGAAATTCACCCCTCCACTTT | CASSFDGGNSPLHF
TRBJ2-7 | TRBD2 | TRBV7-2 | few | TGTGCCAGCAGCCCTGGACTAGCGGGAGGGCCGTCTACTAAGGACTTC | CASSPGLAGGPSTKDF
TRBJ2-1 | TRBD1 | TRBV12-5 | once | TGTGCTAGTGGTACCCAGTGGGACAGGGGAGACAATGAGCAGTTCTTC | CASGTQWDRGDNEQFF
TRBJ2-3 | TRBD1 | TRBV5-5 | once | TGTGCCAGCAGCTGGGGACAGTTCACAGATACGCAGTATTTT | CASSWGQFTDTQYF
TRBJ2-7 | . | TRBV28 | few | TGTGCCAGCAGGGGGCCAGGGCTTCCCTACGAGCAGTACTTC | CASRGPGLPYEQYF
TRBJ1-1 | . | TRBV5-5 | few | TGTGCCAGCAGCCTTAGTGGTGGGAGGGTGAAGAGAAGTGAAGCTTTCTTT | CASSLSGGRVKRSEAFF
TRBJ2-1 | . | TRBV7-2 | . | TGTGCCACTGGGGCGGGCGGGGGCCTAACTAACAATGAGCAGTTCTTC | CATGAGGGLTNNEQFF
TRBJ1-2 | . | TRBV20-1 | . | TGCAGTGCTAGTCCGGACAGTTCTAACTATGGCTACACCTTC | CSASPDSSNYGYTF
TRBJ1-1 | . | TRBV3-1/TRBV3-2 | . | TGTGCCAGCAGCCCTACCCACTCAGGACTGGGCGGCACTGAAGCTTTCTTT | CASSPTHSGLGGTEAFF
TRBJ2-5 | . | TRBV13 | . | TGTGCCAGCAGCTTAGGGGCAGTCCAAGAGACCCAGTACTTC | CASSLGAVQETQYF
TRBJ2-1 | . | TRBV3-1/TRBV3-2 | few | TGTGCCAGCAGGGGGGCTAATGAGCAGTTCTTC | CASRGANEQFF
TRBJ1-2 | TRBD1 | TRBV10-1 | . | TGCGCCAGCCCCGGGACAGGGTTATGCTATGGCTACACCTTC | CASPGTGLCYGYTF
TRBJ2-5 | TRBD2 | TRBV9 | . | TGTGCCAGCAGCGCGGGGGGGCTGGAGACCCAGTACTTC | CASSAGGLETQYF
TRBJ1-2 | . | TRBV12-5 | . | TGTGCTAGTGCGCGGGACGGGTATGGCTACACCTTC | CASARDGYGYTF
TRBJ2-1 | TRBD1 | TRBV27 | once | TGTGCCAGCAGTTTATCGACTCCCGGACAGGGGTACTACAATGAGCAGTTCTTC | CASSLSTPGQGYYNEQFF
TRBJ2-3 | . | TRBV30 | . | TGTGCCTGGAGTGTTGCGGGAGATACGCAGTATTTT | CAWSVAGDTQYF
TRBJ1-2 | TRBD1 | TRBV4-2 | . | TGTGCCAGCAGCCCCACCCAGGGGACAGAGCTCAGGTATGGCTACACCTTC | CASSPTQGTELRYGYTF
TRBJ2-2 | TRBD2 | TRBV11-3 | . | TGTGCCAGCAGCTTCGGACTAGCTGAGAACACCGGGGAGCTGTTTTTT | CASSFGLAENTGELFF
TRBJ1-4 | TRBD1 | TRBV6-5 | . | TGTGCCAGCAGTTCTAGGGGGCCAACTAATGAAAAACTGTTTTTT | CASSSRGPTNEKLFF
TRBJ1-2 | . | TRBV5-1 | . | TGCGCCAGCAGCTTGGCACAGAACTATGGCTACACCTTC | CASSLAQNYGYTF